Presented here are 15 T cell receptor beta chains from one specimen sequenced in a study of blood T cell repertoires in COVID-19. The protocol was immunoSEQ multiplex PCR, while the TCRdb copy is restricted to in-frame clones and leaves out a portion. The table lists hundreds of thousands of clones, 81% of them singletons. The sequencing input was peripheral blood. These receptor sequences come from a woman at least 80 years old with acute or convalescent COVID-19.

J is TRBJ2-5 and V is TRBV3-1 (or the pseudogene TRBV3-2), with TRBD2 matching over 7 bases. Germline trimming cut 1 base from V and 12 bases from J; bases unmatched to any gene: 2. The CDR3 loop spans 11 amino acids. In germline, CDR1 is LGHDT, CDR2 YNNKEL (reference sequence). CDR3 in DNA: TGTGCCAGCAGCCAAGTAGGGAGGGAGTACTTC. This gives the protein CASSQVGREYF.

V is TRBV10-3 and J is TRBJ2-2; a weak D match, TRBD1 (5 bases). Germline V gene data show CDR1 as ENHRY and CDR2 as SYGVKD. The CDR3 runs to 14 residues. The V end was cut by 7 bases, the J end by 0 bases, with 9 bases between. The CDR3 DNA sequence: TGTGCCATCAACCCAGGGACGAACACCGGGGAGCTGTTTTTT. Protein product: CAINPGTNTGELFF.

The rearrangement links TRBV5-4 to TRBJ1-6; D is unresolved. V was shortened by 0 bases and J by 7 bases, with 17 bases between the two germline ends. Germline CDR1 and CDR2: SGHNT and YYREEE (reference sequence). The CDR3 contains 17 residues. CDR3 coding DNA: TGTGCCAGCAGCTTGGATCTAGGGAGTCTTGAGAATTCACCCCTCCACTTT. It translates to CASSLDLGSLENSPLHF.

The rearrangement links TRBV30 to TRBJ2-5, with 8 bases lining up with TRBD1. With 3 bases clipped from V and 0 bases from J, the junction kept 6 bases outside the gene matches. The CDR3 has 15 residues. The germline gives CDR1 GTSNPN, CDR2 SVGIG (reference sequence). The CDR3 DNA sequence: TGTGCCTGGAGGCAAATGACAGGGGACCAAGAGACCCAGTACTTC. Its translation: CAWRQMTGDQETQYF.

The CDR3 reads CANSNRQPAIYGYTF. Here the CDR3 DNA reads TGCGCCAACTCGAACCGACAGCCTGCTATTTATGGCTACACCTTC. This chain connects TRBV10-1 to TRBJ1-2; tentative D call: TRBD1 (5 bases). The germline V gene has CDR1 WNHNN and CDR2 SYGVQD (reference sequence). Trimming took 10 bases from V and 5 from J, leaving 23 bases between them. This CDR3 contains 15 residues.

This clone was detected once. This sequence joins TRBV9 and TRBJ2-1; 14 nucleotides agree with TRBD2. The germline V gene has CDR1 SGDLS and CDR2 YYNGEE. This CDR3 is built from 18 residues. J gave up 8 bases and V 2 bases, and 12 bases lay outside the gene matches. CDR3 sequence (DNA): TGTGCCAGCAGCGTGGGACTAGCGGGAGTTGGATCTAGGGATGAGCAGTTCTTC. Amino acids: CASSVGLAGVGSRDEQFF.

The chain recombines TRBV3-1 (or the pseudogene TRBV3-2) with TRBJ1-5; D perhaps matches TRBD1 (5 bases). Germline V gene sequence: CDR1 LGHDT, CDR2 YNNKEL (reference sequence). This CDR3 contains 14 residues. V was shortened by 2 bases and J by 3 bases, with 8 bases between the two germline ends. The CDR3 spells CASSQTGDNQPQHF. The CDR3 bases are TGTGCCAGCAGCCAAACAGGAGACAATCAGCCCCAGCATTTT.

Only a few counts were recorded for this clone. This chain uses TRBV6-5 with TRBJ1-1; D not certain. The V end was cut by 6 bases, the J end by 1 base, with 15 bases between. There are 15 residues in the CDR3. CDR1 and CDR2 from the germline V gene are MNHEY and SVGAGI. The CDR3 loop reads CASRPRGSGNTEAFF. CDR3 DNA: TGTGCCAGCAGGCCCCGCGGTTCGGGGAACACTGAAGCTTTCTTT.

This clone came up a few times. CDR3: CASSPGLYGNQPQHF. CDR3 coding DNA: TGCGCCAGCAGCCCAGGGCTATACGGCAATCAGCCCCAGCATTTT. The gene calls are TRBV4-1 and TRBJ1-5; D perhaps matches TRBD1 (5 bases). V was cut by 4 bases and J by 2 bases, with 12 bases left in between. Germline V gene sequence: CDR1 MGHRA, CDR2 YSYEKL. This CDR3 spans 15 amino acids.

The chain couples TRBV7-2 to TRBJ1-1; D may be TRBD1 (5 bases). Germline V gives CDR1 SGHTA, CDR2 FQGNSA. Trimming left V 4 bases short and J 10 bases short, with 16 bases between. The CDR3 totals 13 residues. The chain's CDR3 is CASSSQGAGVAFF. The CDR3 nucleotides read TGTGCCAGCAGCTCGCAGGGTGCTGGTGTAGCTTTCTTT.

The rearrangement links TRBV6-1 to TRBJ2-7, with TRBD1 identical over 7 bases. V was pared by 1 base and J by 4 bases, with 7 bases of the junction left unmatched. The length of the CDR3 is 15 residues. Germline V gene data show CDR1 as MNHNS and CDR2 as SASEGT. The CDR3 sequence is CASSEDRGFGYEQYF. CDR3 sequence (DNA): TGTGCCAGCAGTGAAGACAGGGGCTTCGGGTACGAGCAGTACTTC.

J is TRBJ2-7 and V is TRBV5-5; the D gene is possibly TRBD2 (5 bases). Germline V gives CDR1 SGHKS, CDR2 YYEKEE (reference sequence). CDR3 length: 18 residues. Trimming cost V 0 bases and J 2 bases, with 21 bases left between them. This CDR3 reads CASSLGVSSGVGTYEQYF. The CDR3, as DNA: TGTGCCAGCAGCTTGGGTGTTTCTTCCGGGGTTGGGACCTACGAGCAGTACTTC.

This clone appeared once. The chain is built from TRBV15 and TRBJ1-4, with TRBD1 as a possible D gene (6 bases). This CDR3 region has 15 residues. V was trimmed by 0 bases and J by 6 bases, leaving 11 bases between them. Germline CDR1 and CDR2: LNHNV and YYDKDF (reference sequence). The chain's CDR3 is CATSRDPRGDEKLFF. Here the CDR3 DNA reads TGTGCCACCAGCAGAGATCCCAGGGGAGATGAAAAACTGTTTTTT.

This chain links TRBV5-5 with TRBJ1-4, with 9 bases fitting TRBD1. The germline CDR1 and CDR2 sequences are SGHKS and YYEKEE (reference sequence). The V segment lost 4 bases and the J segment 5 bases; nucleotides outside the gene matches: 6. The CDR3 spans 15 residues. CDR3 amino acids: CASSGTGTGNEKLFF. The DNA of the CDR3 is TGTGCCAGCAGCGGAACCGGGACAGGGAATGAAAAACTGTTTTTT.

The chain is built from TRBV7-8 and TRBJ1-6, with 7 bases matching TRBD1. With V trimmed by 3 bases and J by 5 bases, 1 base remained unmatched. Looked up from germline, CDR1 is SGHVS and CDR2 is FQNEAQ. The CDR3 runs 14 residues. The CDR3 here is CASSLGQNNSPLHF. The DNA for the CDR3 is TGTGCCAGCAGCTTGGGACAGAATAATTCACCCCTCCACTTT.